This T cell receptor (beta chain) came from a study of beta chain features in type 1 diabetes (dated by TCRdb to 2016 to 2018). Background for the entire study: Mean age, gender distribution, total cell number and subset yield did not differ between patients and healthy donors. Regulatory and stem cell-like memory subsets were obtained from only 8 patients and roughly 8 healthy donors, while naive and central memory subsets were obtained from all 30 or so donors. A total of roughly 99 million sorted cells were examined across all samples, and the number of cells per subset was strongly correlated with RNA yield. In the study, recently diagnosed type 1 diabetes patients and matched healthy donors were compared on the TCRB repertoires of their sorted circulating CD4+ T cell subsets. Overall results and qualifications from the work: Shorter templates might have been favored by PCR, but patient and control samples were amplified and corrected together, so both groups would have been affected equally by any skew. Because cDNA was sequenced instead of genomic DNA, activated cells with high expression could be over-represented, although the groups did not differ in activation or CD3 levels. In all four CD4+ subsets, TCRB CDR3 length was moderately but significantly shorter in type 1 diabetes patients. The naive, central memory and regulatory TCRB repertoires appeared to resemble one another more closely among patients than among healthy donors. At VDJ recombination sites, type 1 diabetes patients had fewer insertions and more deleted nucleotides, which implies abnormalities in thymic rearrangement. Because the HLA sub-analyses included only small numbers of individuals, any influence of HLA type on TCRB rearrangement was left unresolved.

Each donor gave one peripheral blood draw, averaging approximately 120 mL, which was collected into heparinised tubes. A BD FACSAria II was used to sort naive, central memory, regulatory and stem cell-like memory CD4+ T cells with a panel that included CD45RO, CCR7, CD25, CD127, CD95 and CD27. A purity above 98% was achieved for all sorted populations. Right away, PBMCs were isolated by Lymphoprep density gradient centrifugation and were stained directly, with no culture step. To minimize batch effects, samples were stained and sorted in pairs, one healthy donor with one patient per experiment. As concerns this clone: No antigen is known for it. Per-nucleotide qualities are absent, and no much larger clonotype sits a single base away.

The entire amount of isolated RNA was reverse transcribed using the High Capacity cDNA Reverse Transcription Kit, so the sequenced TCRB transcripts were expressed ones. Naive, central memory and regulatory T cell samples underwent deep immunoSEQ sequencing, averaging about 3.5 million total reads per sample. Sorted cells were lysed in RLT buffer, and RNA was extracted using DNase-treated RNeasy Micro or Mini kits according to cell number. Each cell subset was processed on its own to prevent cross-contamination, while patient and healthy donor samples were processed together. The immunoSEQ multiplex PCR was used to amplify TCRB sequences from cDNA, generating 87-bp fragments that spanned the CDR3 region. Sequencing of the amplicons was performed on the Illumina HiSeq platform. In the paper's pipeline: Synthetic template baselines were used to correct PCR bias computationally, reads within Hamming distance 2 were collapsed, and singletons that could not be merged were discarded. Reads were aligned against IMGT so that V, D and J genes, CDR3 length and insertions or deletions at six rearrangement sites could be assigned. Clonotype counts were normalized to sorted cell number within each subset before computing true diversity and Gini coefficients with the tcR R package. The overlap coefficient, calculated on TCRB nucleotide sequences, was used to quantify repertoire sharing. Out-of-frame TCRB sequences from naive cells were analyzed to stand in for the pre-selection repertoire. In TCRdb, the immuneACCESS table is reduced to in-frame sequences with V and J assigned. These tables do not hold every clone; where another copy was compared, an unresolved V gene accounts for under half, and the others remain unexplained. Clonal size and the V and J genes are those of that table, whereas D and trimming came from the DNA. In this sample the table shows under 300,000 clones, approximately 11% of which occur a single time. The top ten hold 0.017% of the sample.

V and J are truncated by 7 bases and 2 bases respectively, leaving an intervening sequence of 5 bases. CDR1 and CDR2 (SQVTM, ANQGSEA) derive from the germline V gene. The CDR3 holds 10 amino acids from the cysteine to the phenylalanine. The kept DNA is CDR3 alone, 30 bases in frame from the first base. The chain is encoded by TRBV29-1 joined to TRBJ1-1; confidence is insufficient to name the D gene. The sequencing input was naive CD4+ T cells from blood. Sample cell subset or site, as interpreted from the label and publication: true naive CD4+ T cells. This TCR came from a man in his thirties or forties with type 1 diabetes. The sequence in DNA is TGCAGCGCCAGAAACACTGAAGCTTTCTTT. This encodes CSARNTEAFF.